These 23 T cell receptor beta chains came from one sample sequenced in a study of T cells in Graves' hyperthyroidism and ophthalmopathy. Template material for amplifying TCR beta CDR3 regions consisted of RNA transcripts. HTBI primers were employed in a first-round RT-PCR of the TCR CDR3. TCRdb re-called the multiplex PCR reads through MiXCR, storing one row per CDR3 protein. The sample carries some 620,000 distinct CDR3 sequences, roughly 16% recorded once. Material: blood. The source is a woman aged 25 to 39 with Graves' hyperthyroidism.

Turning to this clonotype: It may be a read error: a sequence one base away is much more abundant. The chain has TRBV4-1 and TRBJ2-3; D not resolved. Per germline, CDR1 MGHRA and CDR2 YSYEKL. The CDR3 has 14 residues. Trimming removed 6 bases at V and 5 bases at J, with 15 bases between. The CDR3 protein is CASRGIRTIDTQYF. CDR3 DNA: TGCGCCAGCAGGGGGATTAGGACGATAGATACGCAGTATTTT.

The CDR3 here is CASSRKTGIGEKLFF. The CDR3 nucleotides read TGTGCCAGTAGTCGGAAGACAGGGATAGGCGAAAAACTGTTTTTT. This chain joins TRBV19 and TRBJ1-4; 7 bases map to TRBD1. The junction had 11 bases not matched to a gene; V was cut back by 5 bases and J by 8 bases. The CDR3 is made up of 15 amino acids. CDR1 and CDR2 from the germline V gene are LNHDA and SQIVND (reference sequence).

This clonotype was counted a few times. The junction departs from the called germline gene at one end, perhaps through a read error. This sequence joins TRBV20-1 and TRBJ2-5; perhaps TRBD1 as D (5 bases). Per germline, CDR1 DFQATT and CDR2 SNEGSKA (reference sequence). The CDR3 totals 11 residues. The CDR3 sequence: CSARGQGKSDF. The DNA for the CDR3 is TGCAGTGCTAGGGGGCAAGGGAAATCGGACTTC.

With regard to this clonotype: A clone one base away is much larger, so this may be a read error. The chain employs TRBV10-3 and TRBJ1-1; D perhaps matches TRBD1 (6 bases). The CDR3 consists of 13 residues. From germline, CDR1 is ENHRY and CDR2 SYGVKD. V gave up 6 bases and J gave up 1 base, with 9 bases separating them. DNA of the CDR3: TGTGCCATCAGGGAGGACAGGAACACTGAAGCTTTCTTT. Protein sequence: CAIREDRNTEAFF.

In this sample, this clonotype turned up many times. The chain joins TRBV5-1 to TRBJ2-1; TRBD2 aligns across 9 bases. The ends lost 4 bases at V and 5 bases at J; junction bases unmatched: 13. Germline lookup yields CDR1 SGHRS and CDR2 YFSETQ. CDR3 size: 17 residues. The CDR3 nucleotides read TGCGCCAGCAGCCCGACCGGTAGCGGGAGCCCCAACAATGAGCAGTTCTTC. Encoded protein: CASSPTGSGSPNNEQFF. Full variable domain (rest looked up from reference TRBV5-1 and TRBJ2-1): KAGVTQTPRYLIKTRGQQVTLSCSPISGHRSVSWYQQTPGQGLQFLFEYFSETQRNKGNFPGRFSGRQFSNSRSEMNVSTLELGDSALYLCASSPTGSGSPNNEQFFGPGTRLTVL.

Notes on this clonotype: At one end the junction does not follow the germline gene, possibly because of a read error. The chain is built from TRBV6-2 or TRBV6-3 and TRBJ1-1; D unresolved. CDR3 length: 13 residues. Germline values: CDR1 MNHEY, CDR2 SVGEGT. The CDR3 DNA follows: TGTGCCAGCAGTTACGGAGCGAACACTGACGCTTTCTTT. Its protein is CASSYGANTDAFF.

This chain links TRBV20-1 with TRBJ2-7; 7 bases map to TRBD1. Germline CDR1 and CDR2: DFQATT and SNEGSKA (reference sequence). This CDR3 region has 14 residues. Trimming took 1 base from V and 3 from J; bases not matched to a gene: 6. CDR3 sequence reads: CSARVPGGVYEQYF. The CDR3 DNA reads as TGCAGTGCTAGAGTCCCAGGGGGAGTCTACGAGCAGTACTTC.

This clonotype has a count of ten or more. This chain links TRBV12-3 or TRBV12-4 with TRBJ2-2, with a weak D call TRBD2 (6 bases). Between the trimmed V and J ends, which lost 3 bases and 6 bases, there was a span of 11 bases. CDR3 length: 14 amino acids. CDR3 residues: CASSFSSAAGELFF. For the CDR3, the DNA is TGTGCCAGCAGTTTCTCTAGCGCTGCCGGGGAGCTGTTTTTT.

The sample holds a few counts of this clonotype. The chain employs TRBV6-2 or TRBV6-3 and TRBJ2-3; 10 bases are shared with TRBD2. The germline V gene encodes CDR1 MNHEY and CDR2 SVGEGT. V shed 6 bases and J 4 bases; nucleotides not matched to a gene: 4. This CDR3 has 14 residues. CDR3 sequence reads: CASSGTSVADTQYF. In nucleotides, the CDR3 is TGTGCCAGCAGCGGGACTAGCGTTGCAGATACGCAGTATTTT.

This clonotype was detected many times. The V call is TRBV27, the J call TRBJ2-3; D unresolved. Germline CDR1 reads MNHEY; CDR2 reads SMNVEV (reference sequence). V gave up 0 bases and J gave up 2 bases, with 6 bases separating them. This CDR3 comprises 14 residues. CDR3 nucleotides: TGTGCCAGCAGTTTATCTGGGTTCACAGATACGCAGTATTTT. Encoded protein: CASSLSGFTDTQYF.

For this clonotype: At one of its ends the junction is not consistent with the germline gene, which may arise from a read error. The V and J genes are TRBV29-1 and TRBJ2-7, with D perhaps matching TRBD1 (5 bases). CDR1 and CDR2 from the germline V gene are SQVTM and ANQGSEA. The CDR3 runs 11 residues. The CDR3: CSVEGVHEQYF. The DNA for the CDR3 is TGCAGCGTCGAAGGGGTCCACGAGCAGTACTTC.

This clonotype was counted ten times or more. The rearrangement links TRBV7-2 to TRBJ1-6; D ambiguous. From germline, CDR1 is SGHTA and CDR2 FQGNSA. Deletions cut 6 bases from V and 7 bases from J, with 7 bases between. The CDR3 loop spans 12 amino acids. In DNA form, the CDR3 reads TGTGCCAGCAGATTCAGGAATTCACCCCTCCACTTT. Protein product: CASRFRNSPLHF.

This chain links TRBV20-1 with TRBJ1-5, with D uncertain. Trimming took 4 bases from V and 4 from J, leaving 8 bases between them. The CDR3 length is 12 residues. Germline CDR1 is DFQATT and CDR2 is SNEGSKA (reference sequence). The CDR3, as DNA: TGCAGTGCTAACGGATTAAATCAGCCCCAGCATTTT. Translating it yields CSANGLNQPQHF.

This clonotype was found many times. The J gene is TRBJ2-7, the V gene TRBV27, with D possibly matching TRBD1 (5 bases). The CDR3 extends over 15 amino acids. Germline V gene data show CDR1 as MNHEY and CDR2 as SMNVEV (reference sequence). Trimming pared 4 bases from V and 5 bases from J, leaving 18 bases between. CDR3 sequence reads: CASSSSPLGVHEQYF. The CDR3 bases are TGTGCCAGCAGTTCCTCACCGCTAGGGGTCCACGAGCAGTACTTC.

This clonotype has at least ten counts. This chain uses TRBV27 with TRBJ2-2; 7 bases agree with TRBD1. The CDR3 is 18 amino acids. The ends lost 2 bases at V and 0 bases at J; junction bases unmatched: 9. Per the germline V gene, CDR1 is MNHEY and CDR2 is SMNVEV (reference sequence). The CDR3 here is CASSLDGLGQPNTGELFF. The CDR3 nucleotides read TGTGCCAGCAGTTTAGACGGTCTGGGACAGCCGAACACCGGGGAGCTGTTTTTT.

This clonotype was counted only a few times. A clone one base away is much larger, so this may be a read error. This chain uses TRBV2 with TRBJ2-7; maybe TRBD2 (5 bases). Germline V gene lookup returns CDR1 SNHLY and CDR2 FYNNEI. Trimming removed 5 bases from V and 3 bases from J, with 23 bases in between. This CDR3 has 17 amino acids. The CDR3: CASSPTSHRGANYEQYF. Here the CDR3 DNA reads TGTGCCAGCAGTCCCACAAGTCACCGGGGTGCAAACTACGAGCAGTACTTC.

The CDR3 region is CASRQLSSYEQYF. In DNA form, the CDR3 reads TGTGCCAGCCGACAGCTGAGCTCCTACGAGCAGTACTTC. The chain is built from TRBV19 and TRBJ2-7; weak D call: TRBD1 (5 bases). This CDR3 is built from 13 residues. Germline CDR1 and CDR2: LNHDA and SQIVND (reference sequence). Between the trimmed V and J ends, which lost 9 bases and 0 bases, there was a span of 12 bases.

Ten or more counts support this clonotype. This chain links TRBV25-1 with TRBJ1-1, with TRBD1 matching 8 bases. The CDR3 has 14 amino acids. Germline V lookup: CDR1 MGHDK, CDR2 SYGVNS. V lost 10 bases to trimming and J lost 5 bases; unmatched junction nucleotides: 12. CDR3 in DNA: TGTGCCACCAAGGGAGACAGGGGTGGGACTGAAGCTTTCTTT. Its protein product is CATKGDRGGTEAFF.

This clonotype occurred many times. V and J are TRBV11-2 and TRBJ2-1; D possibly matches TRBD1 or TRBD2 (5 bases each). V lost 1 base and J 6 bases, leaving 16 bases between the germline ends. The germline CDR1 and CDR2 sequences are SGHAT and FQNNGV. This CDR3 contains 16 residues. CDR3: CASSLAGQGAFNEQFF. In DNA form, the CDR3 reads TGTGCCAGCAGCTTAGCTGGGCAGGGAGCGTTCAATGAGCAGTTCTTC.

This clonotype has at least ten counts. CDR3 DNA: TGTGCCAGCAGCTTAGCCAACCGGGGATTAGGGTCACCCCTCCACTTT. This translates into CASSLANRGLGSPLHF. V and J are TRBV7-2 and TRBJ1-6; D unclear. The germline V gene encodes CDR1 SGHTA and CDR2 FQGNSA. The V end was cut by 0 bases, the J end by 10 bases, with 16 bases between. There are 16 residues in the CDR3. Using reference TRBV7-2 and TRBJ1-6 for the parts outside the CDR3, the full variable domain is GAGVSQSPSNKVTEKGKDVELRCDPISGHTALYWYRQSLGQGLEFLIYFQGNSAPDKSGLPSDRFSAERTGGSVSTLTIQRTQQEDSAVYLCASSLANRGLGSPLHFGNGTRLTVT.

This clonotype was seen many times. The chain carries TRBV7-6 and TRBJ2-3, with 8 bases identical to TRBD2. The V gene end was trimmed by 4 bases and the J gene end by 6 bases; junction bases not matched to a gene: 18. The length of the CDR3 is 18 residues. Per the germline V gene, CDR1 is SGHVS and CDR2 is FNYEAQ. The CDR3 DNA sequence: TGTGCCAGCAGCTCTACCCCGATTGCGGGAGGTTCCTGGGATACGCAGTATTTT. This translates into CASSSTPIAGGSWDTQYF.

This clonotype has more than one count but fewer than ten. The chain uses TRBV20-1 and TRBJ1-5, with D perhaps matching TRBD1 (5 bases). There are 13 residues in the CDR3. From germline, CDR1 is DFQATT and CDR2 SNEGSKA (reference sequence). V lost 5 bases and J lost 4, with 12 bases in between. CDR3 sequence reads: CSAGDGLNQPQHF. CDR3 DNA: TGCAGTGCTGGGGACGGGCTGAATCAGCCCCAGCATTTT.

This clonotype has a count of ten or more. CDR3 DNA: TGCGCCAGCAGAGAAGGAGCACAGGGGATCTACGAGCAGTACTTC. It is translated as CASREGAQGIYEQYF. The chain joins TRBV5-1 to TRBJ2-7; 7 bases are shared with TRBD1. Germline CDR1 is SGHRS and CDR2 is YFSETQ. Losses at the gene ends were 5 bases for V and 3 bases for J; bases not matched to a gene: 11. The CDR3 totals 15 residues.